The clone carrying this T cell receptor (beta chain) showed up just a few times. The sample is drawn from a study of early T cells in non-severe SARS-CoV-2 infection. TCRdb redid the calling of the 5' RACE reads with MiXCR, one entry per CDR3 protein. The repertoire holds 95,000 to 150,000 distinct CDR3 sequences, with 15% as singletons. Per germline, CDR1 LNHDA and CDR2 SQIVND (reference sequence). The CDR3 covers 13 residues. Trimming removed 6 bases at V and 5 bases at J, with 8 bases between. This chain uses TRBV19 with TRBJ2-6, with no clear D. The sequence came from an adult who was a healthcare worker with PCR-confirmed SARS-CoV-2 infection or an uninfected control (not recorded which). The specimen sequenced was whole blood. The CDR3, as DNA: TGTGCCAGTAGAGTACGACGGGCCAACGTCCTGACTTTC. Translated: CASRVRRANVLTF.